This T cell receptor (beta chain) appears in the sequencing data of a study of T cell changes during pregnancy in multiple sclerosis. Germline CDR1 and CDR2: SGHRS and YFSETQ. The CDR3 covers 18 residues. Trimming shortened V by 2 bases and J by 4 bases, and 24 bases separated the two germline ends. TCRdb's table, derived via immunoSEQ multiplex PCR, lists solely in-frame clones and lacks some. Counted here are fewer than 50,000 clones, roughly 91% occurring once; the ten biggest clones make up 10%. The TCR was taken from a female donor with multiple sclerosis, enrolled in a pregnancy study. The material was CD8+ T cells from peripheral blood mononuclear cells, obtained in the first trimester of pregnancy. This chain links TRBV5-1 with TRBJ1-2; no definite D call. CDR3 in DNA: TGCGCCAGCAGCTTCCTTGCGTCCGGGGATCCCATACTCTATGGCTACACCTTC. Translating gives CASSFLASGDPILYGYTF.